The 10 T cell receptor beta chains in this list originate from one sample, sequenced in a study of regulatory T cells in long-lasting Graves disease. The time point was: newly diagnosed GD, antithyroid drugs for less than 3 months. The TCR library was made from RNA extracted from PBMCs. Assembly of TCR beta libraries relied on iRepertoire HTBI primers together with Arm-PCR of CDR3 regions. TCRdb reanalysed the multiplex PCR reads using MiXCR and keeps one entry per CDR3 protein. This sample yields under 800,000 distinct CDR3 sequences, of which under 20% are seen a single time; about 20% belongs to the top ten. This sample also belongs to another study, concerning T cells in Graves' hyperthyroidism and ophthalmopathy.

Sequencing used peripheral blood mononuclear cells (PBMCs), obtained at new diagnosis, from a patient treated with antithyroid drugs. These receptors all come from a woman aged 25 to 39 with Graves disease.

The gene calls are TRBV19 and TRBJ1-5; unclear D gene. The CDR3 is 13 amino acids. Trimming left V 11 bases short and J 4 bases short, with 15 bases between. Germline V gene data show CDR1 as LNHDA and CDR2 as SQIVND (reference sequence). In nucleotides, the CDR3 is TGTGCCGTTTCCCCGGGCCGGAATCAGCCCCAGCATTTT. Translated, it gives CAVSPGRNQPQHF. The whole variable domain, remainder taken from reference TRBV19 and TRBJ1-5, is DGGITQSPKYLFRKEGQNVTLSCEQNLNHDAMYWYRQDPGQGLRLIYYSQIVNDFQKGDIAEGYSVSREKKESFPLTVTSAQKNPTAFYLCAVSPGRNQPQHFGDGTRLSIL.

J is TRBJ2-7 and V is TRBV20-1, with D possibly matching TRBD1 (5 bases). CDR1 and CDR2 from the germline V gene are DFQATT and SNEGSKA (reference sequence). The CDR3 runs 15 residues. Between the trimmed V and J ends, which lost 4 bases and 5 bases, there was a span of 21 bases. The CDR3 region is CSATGTGLQTDEQYF. The CDR3 DNA is TGCAGTGCTACCGGCACAGGCCTTCAGACTGACGAGCAGTACTTC.

J is TRBJ2-1 and V is TRBV5-1; D ambiguous. The better agreement between TRBJ2-5 and the DNA end casts doubt on the J call. The CDR3 runs to 12 residues. CDR1 SGHRS and CDR2 YFSETQ come from the germline V gene. For the CDR3, the DNA is TGCGCCAGCAGCGGGAATGTCGAGACCCAGTACTTC. This gives the protein CASSGNVETQYF.

This clonotype was found many times. V and J are TRBV5-5 and TRBJ1-2; D is unclear. This CDR3 comprises 12 residues. V dropped 0 bases and J dropped 7 bases, with 7 bases sitting between them. Germline CDR1 is SGHKS and CDR2 is YYEKEE (reference sequence). In nucleotides, the CDR3 is TGTGCCAGCAGCTTGGGTGTGCGTGGCTACACCTTC. Its translation: CASSLGVRGYTF. The whole variable domain, filled in from reference TRBV5-5 and TRBJ1-2, reads DAGVTQSPTHLIKTRGQQVTLRCSPISGHKSVSWYQQVLGQGPQFIFQYYEKEERGRGNFPDRFSARQFPNYSSELNVNALLLGDSALYLCASSLGVRGYTFGSGTRLTVV.

Ten or more counts support this clonotype. CDR3 bases: TGTGCCAGCCCCTTAGGGTACACCGGGGAGCTGTTTTTT. It encodes CASPLGYTGELFF. This rearrangement joins TRBV7-9 to TRBJ2-2; D is unclear. CDR3 length: 13 amino acids. Trimming removed 8 bases from V and 3 bases from J, with 10 bases in between. The germline V gene has CDR1 SEHNR and CDR2 FQNEAQ (reference sequence). Full variable domain (remainder filled in from reference TRBV7-9 and TRBJ2-2): DTGVSQNPRHKITKRGQNVTFRCDPISEHNRLYWYRQTLGQGPEFLTYFQNEAQLEKSRLLSDRFSAERPKGSFSTLEIQRTEQGDSAMYLCASPLGYTGELFFGEGSRLTVL.

A note on this clonotype: A much larger clone is a single base away; this may be a read error. The V call is TRBV5-1, the J call TRBJ2-7, with TRBD2 as a possible D gene (6 bases). Germline CDR1 reads SGHRS; CDR2 reads YFSETQ. CDR3 length: 14 residues. The V end was cut by 9 bases, the J end by 3 bases, with 19 bases between. Written as DNA, the CDR3 is TGCGCCACCACTACTGGGGTCGGGAGCTACGAGCAGTACTTC. The encoded protein is CATTTGVGSYEQYF.

This clonotype occurred a few times. The rearrangement uses TRBV19 and TRBJ2-1, with 7 nucleotides matching TRBD2. The trim removed 3 bases at V and 2 bases at J, leaving 4 bases unmatched. The CDR3 covers 15 residues. Germline V gene lookup returns CDR1 LNHDA and CDR2 SQIVND (reference sequence). CDR3 sequence (DNA): TGTGCCAGTAGTATCGGCGGGGGTGCCTACAATGAGCAGTTCTTC. Translating gives CASSIGGGAYNEQFF.

In this sample, this clonotype turned up many times. This chain joins TRBV28 and TRBJ2-4; 7 bases match TRBD2. The germline CDR1 and CDR2 sequences are MDHEN and SYDVKM. This CDR3 spans 13 amino acids. V lost 7 bases to trimming and J lost 3 bases; unmatched junction nucleotides: 3. The CDR3 DNA follows: TGTGCCAGCAAGAGCGGGGACAAAAACATTCAGTACTTC. This translates into CASKSGDKNIQYF.

The CDR3, as DNA: TGTGCCAGCAGCCGATCGGACAGCCATGAGCAGTTCTTC. Translation gives CASSRSDSHEQFF. The gene calls are TRBV11-2 and TRBJ2-1, with D maybe TRBD1 (6 bases). V shed 5 bases and J shed 8 bases, with 13 bases lying between them. Germline V gene data show CDR1 as SGHAT and CDR2 as FQNNGV. The length of the CDR3 is 13 residues.

In this sample, this clonotype turned up many times. The chain carries TRBV7-9 and TRBJ2-4; D uncertain. The CDR3 is 15 amino acids. The germline CDR1 and CDR2 sequences are SEHNR and FQNEAQ (reference sequence). Deletions cut 5 bases from V and 5 bases from J, with 16 bases between. The CDR3 nucleotides read TGTGCCAGCAGCCCAGGACCGCCTCGGCAAAACATTCAGTACTTC. It translates to CASSPGPPRQNIQYF. Variable domain in full (rest from reference TRBV7-9 and TRBJ2-4): DTGVSQNPRHKITKRGQNVTFRCDPISEHNRLYWYRQTLGQGPEFLTYFQNEAQLEKSRLLSDRFSAERPKGSFSTLEIQRTEQGDSAMYLCASSPGPPRQNIQYFGAGTRLSVL.